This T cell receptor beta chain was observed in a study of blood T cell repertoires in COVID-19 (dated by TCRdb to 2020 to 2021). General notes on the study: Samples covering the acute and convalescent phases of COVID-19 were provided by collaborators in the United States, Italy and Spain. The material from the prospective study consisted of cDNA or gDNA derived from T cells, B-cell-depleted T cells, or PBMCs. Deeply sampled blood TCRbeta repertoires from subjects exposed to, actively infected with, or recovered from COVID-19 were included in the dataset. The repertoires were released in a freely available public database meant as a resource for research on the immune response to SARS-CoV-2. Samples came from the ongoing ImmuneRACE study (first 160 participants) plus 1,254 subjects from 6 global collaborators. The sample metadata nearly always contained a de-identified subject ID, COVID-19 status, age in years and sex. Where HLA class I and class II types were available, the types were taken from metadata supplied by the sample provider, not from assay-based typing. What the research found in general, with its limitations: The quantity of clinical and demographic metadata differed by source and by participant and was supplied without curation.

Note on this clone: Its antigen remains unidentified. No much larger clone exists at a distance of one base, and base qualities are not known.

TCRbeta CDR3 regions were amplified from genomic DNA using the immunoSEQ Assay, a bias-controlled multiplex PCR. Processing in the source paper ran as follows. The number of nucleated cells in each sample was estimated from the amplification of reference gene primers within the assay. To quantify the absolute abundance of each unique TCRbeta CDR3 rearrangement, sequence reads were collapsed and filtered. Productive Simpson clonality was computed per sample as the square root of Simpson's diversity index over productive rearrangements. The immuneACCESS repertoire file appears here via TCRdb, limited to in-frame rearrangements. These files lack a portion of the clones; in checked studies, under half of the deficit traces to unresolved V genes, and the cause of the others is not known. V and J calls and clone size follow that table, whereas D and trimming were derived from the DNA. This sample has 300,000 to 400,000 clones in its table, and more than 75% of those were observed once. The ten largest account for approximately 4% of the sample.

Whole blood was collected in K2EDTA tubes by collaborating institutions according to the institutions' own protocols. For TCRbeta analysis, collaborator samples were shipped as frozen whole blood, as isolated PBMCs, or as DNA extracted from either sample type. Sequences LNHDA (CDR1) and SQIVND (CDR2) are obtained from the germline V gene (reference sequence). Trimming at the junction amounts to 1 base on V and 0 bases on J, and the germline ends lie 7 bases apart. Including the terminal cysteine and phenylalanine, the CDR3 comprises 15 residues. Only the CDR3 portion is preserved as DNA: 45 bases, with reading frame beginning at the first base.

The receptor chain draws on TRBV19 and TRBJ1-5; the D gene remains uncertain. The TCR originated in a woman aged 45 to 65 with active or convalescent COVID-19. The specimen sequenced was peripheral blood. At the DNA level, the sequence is TGTGCCAGTAGTATAGGAGCGTATAGCAATCAGCCCCAGCATTTT. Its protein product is CASSIGAYSNQPQHF.